This is a list of T cell receptor beta chains from one sample in a study of T-cell reconstitution after alpha-beta-depleted transplantation in children. TCRdb independently ran MiXCR on the PCR reads; one entry per CDR3 protein. There are 70,000 to 95,000 distinct CDR3 sequences in the sample; 15% occur only once, and about 20% lies in the top ten. Sequencing used PBMCs, mostly from graft donor cells, obtained 180 days after TCRalphabeta/CD19-depleted stem cell transplant. The receptor source for this set is a male patient under 10 years old who had a stem cell transplant for acute lymphoblastic leukemia, so the T cells may come from the graft donor. Each CDR3 is given with its conserved first and last residue. D genes are given only for firm matches. The size field is filled for only some rows; it gives once, few, many or a size class.

v_call: TRBV6-5; clone_size: NA; j_call: TRBJ1-1; d_call: NA; cdr3_aa: CASSYSGGPNTEAFF; cdr3_nt: TGTGCCAGCAGTTACTCGGGGGGCCCGAACACTGAAGCTTTCTTT
v_call: TRBV9; clone_size: NA; j_call: TRBJ2-1; d_call: NA; cdr3_aa: CASSPRDKSYNEQFF; cdr3_nt: TGTGCCAGCAGCCCCCGGGACAAGTCATACAATGAGCAGTTCTTC
v_call: TRBV6-5; clone_size: NA; j_call: TRBJ1-1; d_call: NA; cdr3_aa: CASSYSGQRMNTEAFF; cdr3_nt: TGTGCCAGCAGTTACTCAGGGCAGAGAATGAACACTGAAGCTTTCTTT
v_call: TRBV7-2; clone_size: NA; j_call: TRBJ1-5; d_call: TRBD1; cdr3_aa: CASSPDRGSNQPQHF; cdr3_nt: TGTGCCAGCAGCCCGGACAGGGGGAGCAATCAGCCCCAGCATTTT
v_call: TRBV10-3; clone_size: few; j_call: TRBJ1-1; d_call: NA; cdr3_aa: CAITLDRQLNTEAFF; cdr3_nt: TGTGCCATCACCCTTGATCGACAGCTGAACACTGAAGCTTTCTTT
v_call: TRBV10-2; clone_size: NA; j_call: TRBJ2-5; d_call: NA; cdr3_aa: CASRSGLGETQYF; cdr3_nt: TGCGCCAGCAGATCGGGACTTGGGGAGACCCAGTACTTC
v_call: TRBV20-1; clone_size: few; j_call: TRBJ2-2; d_call: NA; cdr3_aa: CSARVRLGYDGELFF; cdr3_nt: TGCAGTGCTAGAGTTCGCTTAGGGTATGACGGGGAGCTGTTTTTT
v_call: TRBV28; clone_size: few; j_call: TRBJ1-1; d_call: NA; cdr3_aa: CASSPPAGNTEAFF; cdr3_nt: TGTGCCAGCAGCCCCCCCGCGGGGAACACTGAAGCTTTCTTT
v_call: TRBV20-1; clone_size: NA; j_call: TRBJ2-1; d_call: NA; cdr3_aa: CSASRPDEQFF; cdr3_nt: TGCAGTGCCTCCCGGCCGGATGAGCAGTTCTTC
v_call: TRBV9; clone_size: few; j_call: TRBJ1-5; d_call: NA; cdr3_aa: CASGDNQPQHF; cdr3_nt: TGTGCCAGCGGGGACAATCAGCCCCAGCATTTT
v_call: TRBV20-1; clone_size: many; j_call: TRBJ2-5; d_call: NA; cdr3_aa: CSASNQETQYF; cdr3_nt: TGCAGTGCTAGCAACCAAGAGACCCAGTACTTC
v_call: TRBV12-3/TRBV12-4; clone_size: few; j_call: TRBJ2-1; d_call: NA; cdr3_aa: CASSSWAGVTNEQFF; cdr3_nt: TGTGCCAGCAGTTCCTGGGCAGGGGTGACCAATGAGCAGTTCTTC
v_call: TRBV7-7; clone_size: NA; j_call: TRBJ2-5; d_call: NA; cdr3_aa: CASSLKPAAESQETQYF; cdr3_nt: TGTGCCAGCAGCTTAAAGCCGGCGGCCGAATCCCAAGAGACCCAGTACTTC
v_call: TRBV6-5; clone_size: NA; j_call: TRBJ2-5; d_call: NA; cdr3_aa: CASSYGQAETQYF; cdr3_nt: TGTGCCAGCAGTTACGGGCAGGCAGAGACCCAGTACTTC
v_call: TRBV27; clone_size: many; j_call: TRBJ1-6; d_call: NA; cdr3_aa: CASSFSGGTYNSPLHF; cdr3_nt: TGTGCCAGCAGTTTTTCCGGTGGAACCTATAATTCACCCCTCCACTTT
v_call: TRBV29-1; clone_size: NA; j_call: TRBJ1-1; d_call: NA; cdr3_aa: CSVESLGGGGEAFF; cdr3_nt: TGCAGCGTTGAATCTTTGGGGGGAGGGGGTGAAGCTTTCTTT
v_call: TRBV4-3; clone_size: few; j_call: TRBJ2-2; d_call: NA; cdr3_aa: CASSRESPTGELFF; cdr3_nt: TGCGCCAGCAGCCGGGAATCCCCGACCGGGGAGCTGTTTTTT
v_call: TRBV4-3; clone_size: few; j_call: TRBJ1-6; d_call: NA; cdr3_aa: CASSQVGGVNSPLHF; cdr3_nt: TGCGCCAGCAGCCAAGTTGGAGGGGTTAATTCACCCCTCCACTTT
v_call: TRBV4-1; clone_size: few; j_call: TRBJ1-4; d_call: NA; cdr3_aa: CASSQDGVEKLFF; cdr3_nt: TGCGCCAGCAGCCAAGATGGAGTCGAAAAACTGTTTTTT
v_call: TRBV25-1; clone_size: few; j_call: TRBJ1-3; d_call: NA; cdr3_aa: CASSEAFEGAYSGNTIYF; cdr3_nt: TGTGCCAGCAGTGAAGCCTTCGAGGGAGCCTACTCTGGAAACACCATATATTTT
v_call: TRBV20-1; clone_size: NA; j_call: TRBJ2-7; d_call: TRBD1; cdr3_aa: CSARQGARDEQYF; cdr3_nt: TGCAGTGCTAGACAGGGGGCTCGGGACGAGCAGTACTTC
v_call: TRBV12-3/TRBV12-4; clone_size: few; j_call: TRBJ1-5; d_call: NA; cdr3_aa: CASSLFSSNQPQHF; cdr3_nt: TGTGCCAGCAGTTTATTTAGCAGCAATCAGCCCCAGCATTTT
v_call: TRBV3-1; clone_size: NA; j_call: TRBJ1-1; d_call: NA; cdr3_aa: CASSHGIMNTEAFF; cdr3_nt: TGTGCCAGCAGCCATGGGATCATGAACACTGAAGCTTTCTTT
v_call: TRBV27; clone_size: NA; j_call: TRBJ1-1; d_call: NA; cdr3_aa: CASIKGAYDSEAFF; cdr3_nt: TGTGCCAGCATCAAAGGGGCGTATGATAGTGAAGCTTTCTTT
v_call: TRBV18; clone_size: NA; j_call: TRBJ1-1; d_call: NA; cdr3_aa: CASSPTTGIRTEAFF; cdr3_nt: TGTGCCAGCTCACCAACGACGGGTATTCGCACTGAAGCTTTCTTT
v_call: TRBV7-2; clone_size: few; j_call: TRBJ1-2; d_call: TRBD1; cdr3_aa: CASSYQSQGVGYTF; cdr3_nt: TGTGCCAGCAGCTACCAAAGCCAGGGGGTGGGCTACACCTTC
v_call: TRBV20-1; clone_size: NA; j_call: TRBJ2-1; d_call: TRBD1; cdr3_aa: CSARHSGQGTGHEQFF; cdr3_nt: TGCAGTGCTAGACATAGCGGACAGGGGACCGGCCATGAGCAGTTCTTC
v_call: TRBV6-1; clone_size: few; j_call: TRBJ2-7; d_call: TRBD2; cdr3_aa: CASRTTSGAYEQYF; cdr3_nt: TGTGCCAGCAGAACGACTAGCGGGGCCTACGAGCAGTACTTC
v_call: TRBV9; clone_size: NA; j_call: TRBJ2-5; d_call: TRBD2; cdr3_aa: CASSPTPGGLETQYF; cdr3_nt: TGTGCCAGCAGCCCTACACCCGGGGGGTTAGAGACCCAGTACTTC
v_call: TRBV24-1; clone_size: NA; j_call: TRBJ2-5; d_call: NA; cdr3_aa: CATSLPEGRTETQYF; cdr3_nt: TGTGCCACCAGTTTACCAGAGGGGAGGACGGAGACCCAGTACTTC
v_call: TRBV27; clone_size: many; j_call: TRBJ1-4; d_call: NA; cdr3_aa: CASSARLRENEKLFF; cdr3_nt: TGTGCCAGCAGTGCCCGACTCAGGGAAAATGAAAAACTGTTTTTT
v_call: TRBV5-1; clone_size: many; j_call: TRBJ2-2; d_call: NA; cdr3_aa: CASSSGTGPSGGELFF; cdr3_nt: TGCGCCAGCAGCTCGGGGACCGGACCCAGCGGCGGGGAGCTGTTTTTT
v_call: TRBV27; clone_size: few; j_call: TRBJ1-2; d_call: NA; cdr3_aa: CASGRGDYGYTF; cdr3_nt: TGTGCCTCCGGGCGGGGGGACTATGGCTACACCTTC
v_call: TRBV4-1; clone_size: NA; j_call: TRBJ1-1; d_call: TRBD1; cdr3_aa: CASSPPRTGGNTEAFF; cdr3_nt: TGCGCCAGCAGCCCTCCCCGGACAGGGGGGAACACTGAAGCTTTCTTT
v_call: TRBV7-9; clone_size: many; j_call: TRBJ2-3; d_call: TRBD1; cdr3_aa: CASSPRGRDTQYF; cdr3_nt: TGTGCCAGCAGCCCAAGGGGGCGGGATACGCAGTATTTT
v_call: TRBV20-1; clone_size: many; j_call: TRBJ2-1; d_call: TRBD2; cdr3_aa: CSATSGGVLRANEQFF; cdr3_nt: TGCAGTGCTACTAGCGGGGGGGTCCTCCGAGCAAATGAGCAGTTCTTC
v_call: TRBV6-1; clone_size: few; j_call: TRBJ1-1; d_call: NA; cdr3_aa: CASSEQAAGQGSEAFF; cdr3_nt: TGTGCCAGCAGTGAACAAGCAGCAGGTCAGGGGTCTGAAGCTTTCTTT
v_call: TRBV12-3/TRBV12-4; clone_size: few; j_call: TRBJ2-2; d_call: NA; cdr3_aa: CASVGLGGPTGELFF; cdr3_nt: TGTGCCAGCGTTGGGCTGGGGGGGCCGACCGGGGAGCTGTTTTTT
v_call: TRBV12-3/TRBV12-4; clone_size: many; j_call: TRBJ2-5; d_call: TRBD1; cdr3_aa: CASSPGQGLETQYF; cdr3_nt: TGTGCCAGCAGTCCGGGACAGGGTTTGGAGACCCAGTACTTC
v_call: TRBV5-1; clone_size: many; j_call: TRBJ1-5; d_call: NA; cdr3_aa: CASSLEGSNQPQHF; cdr3_nt: TGCGCCAGCAGCTTGGAAGGGAGCAATCAGCCCCAGCATTTT
v_call: TRBV5-1; clone_size: many; j_call: TRBJ1-1; d_call: TRBD1; cdr3_aa: CASSLGGQTMNTEAFF; cdr3_nt: TGCGCCAGCAGCTTGGGGGGACAGACGATGAACACTGAAGCTTTCTTT
v_call: TRBV6-5; clone_size: NA; j_call: TRBJ1-3; d_call: NA; cdr3_aa: CASKPTGNTIYF; cdr3_nt: TGTGCCAGCAAACCTACAGGGAACACCATATATTTT
v_call: TRBV12-3/TRBV12-4; clone_size: many; j_call: TRBJ1-2; d_call: NA; cdr3_aa: CASSFTRVYGYTF; cdr3_nt: TGTGCCAGCAGTTTTACCAGGGTCTATGGCTACACCTTC
v_call: TRBV18; clone_size: many; j_call: TRBJ2-3; d_call: NA; cdr3_aa: CASSPRLETDTQYF; cdr3_nt: TGTGCCAGCTCACCGCGACTGGAGACAGATACGCAGTATTTT
v_call: TRBV27; clone_size: few; j_call: TRBJ1-3; d_call: NA; cdr3_aa: CASSFRGLGNTIYF; cdr3_nt: TGTGCCAGCAGTTTTCGTGGGCTTGGAAACACCATATATTTT
v_call: TRBV7-2; clone_size: few; j_call: TRBJ2-2; d_call: NA; cdr3_aa: CASSLPHRGSGGELFF; cdr3_nt: TGTGCCAGCAGTTTACCCCACAGGGGCAGCGGGGGGGAGCTGTTTTTT
v_call: TRBV5-1; clone_size: few; j_call: TRBJ1-1; d_call: NA; cdr3_aa: CASSLTGATEAFF; cdr3_nt: TGCGCCAGCAGCTTGACGGGGGCCACTGAAGCTTTCTTT
v_call: TRBV5-5; clone_size: few; j_call: TRBJ1-4; d_call: NA; cdr3_aa: CASSFSGANEKLFF; cdr3_nt: TGTGCCAGCAGCTTCAGTGGGGCCAATGAAAAACTGTTTTTT
v_call: TRBV18; clone_size: few; j_call: TRBJ1-6; d_call: NA; cdr3_aa: CASSPSPGLRSSYNSPLHF; cdr3_nt: TGTGCCAGCTCACCTTCGCCGGGACTTAGGAGCTCCTATAATTCACCCCTCCACTTT
v_call: TRBV21-1; clone_size: NA; j_call: TRBJ2-2; d_call: NA; cdr3_aa: CASSKYGGAIGELFF; cdr3_nt: TGTGCCAGCAGCAAATACGGCGGGGCGATCGGGGAGCTGTTTTTT
v_call: TRBV5-1; clone_size: NA; j_call: TRBJ1-1; d_call: TRBD1; cdr3_aa: CASAAGQEDTEAFF; cdr3_nt: TGCGCCAGCGCAGCCGGACAGGAGGACACTGAAGCTTTCTTT
v_call: TRBV4-3; clone_size: many; j_call: TRBJ2-2; d_call: NA; cdr3_aa: CASSQVRSGWLAGELFF; cdr3_nt: TGCGCCAGCAGCCAAGTACGGAGCGGCTGGTTGGCCGGGGAGCTGTTTTTT
v_call: TRBV7-2; clone_size: NA; j_call: TRBJ1-6; d_call: TRBD1; cdr3_aa: CASSSQPGQSMGPLHF; cdr3_nt: TGTGCCAGCAGCTCCCAACCGGGACAGAGTATGGGACCCCTCCACTTT
v_call: TRBV7-6; clone_size: NA; j_call: TRBJ2-2; d_call: TRBD1; cdr3_aa: CASSYIQGAQAGELFF; cdr3_nt: TGTGCCAGCAGCTATATACAGGGGGCGCAGGCCGGGGAGCTGTTTTTT
v_call: TRBV29-1; clone_size: few; j_call: TRBJ2-2; d_call: TRBD2; cdr3_aa: CSVYKVGGKRTGELFF; cdr3_nt: TGCAGCGTCTACAAGGTCGGGGGGAAGAGAACCGGGGAGCTGTTTTTT
v_call: TRBV20-1; clone_size: NA; j_call: TRBJ1-1; d_call: NA; cdr3_aa: CSARVATEAFF; cdr3_nt: TGCAGTGCTAGGGTAGCCACTGAAGCTTTCTTT
v_call: TRBV27; clone_size: NA; j_call: TRBJ1-1; d_call: NA; cdr3_aa: CASRSQGWANTEAFF; cdr3_nt: TGTGCCAGCAGGTCGCAGGGTTGGGCGAACACTGAAGCTTTCTTT